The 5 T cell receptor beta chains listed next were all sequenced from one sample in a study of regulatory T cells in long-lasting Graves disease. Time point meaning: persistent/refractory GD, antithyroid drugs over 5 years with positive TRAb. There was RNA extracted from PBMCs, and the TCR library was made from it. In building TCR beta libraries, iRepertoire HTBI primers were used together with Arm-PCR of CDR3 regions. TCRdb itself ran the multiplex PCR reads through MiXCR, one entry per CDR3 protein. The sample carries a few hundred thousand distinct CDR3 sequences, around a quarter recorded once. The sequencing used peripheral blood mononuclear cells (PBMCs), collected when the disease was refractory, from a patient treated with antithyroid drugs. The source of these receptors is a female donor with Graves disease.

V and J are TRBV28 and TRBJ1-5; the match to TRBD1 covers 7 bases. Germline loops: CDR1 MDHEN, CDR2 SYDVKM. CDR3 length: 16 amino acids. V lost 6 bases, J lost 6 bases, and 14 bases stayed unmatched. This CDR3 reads CASRPSKGATLQPQHF. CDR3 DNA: TGTGCCAGCAGACCGTCGAAGGGGGCGACCCTTCAGCCCCAGCATTTT.

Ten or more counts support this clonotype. DNA for the CDR3: TGTGCCAGCAGTCCTAGCCTCGGCTACACCTTC. Translating it yields CASSPSLGYTF. The rearrangement joins TRBV12-3 or TRBV12-4 to TRBJ1-2, with D unresolved. Trimming cost V 5 bases and J 8 bases, with 9 bases left between them. The CDR3 spans 11 residues.

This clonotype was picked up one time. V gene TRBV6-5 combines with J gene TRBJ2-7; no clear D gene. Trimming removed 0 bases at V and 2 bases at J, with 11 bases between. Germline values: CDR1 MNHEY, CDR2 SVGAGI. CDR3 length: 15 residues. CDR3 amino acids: CASSYSAGFPYEQYF. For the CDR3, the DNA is TGTGCCAGCAGTTACTCGGCCGGTTTCCCCTACGAGCAGTACTTC.

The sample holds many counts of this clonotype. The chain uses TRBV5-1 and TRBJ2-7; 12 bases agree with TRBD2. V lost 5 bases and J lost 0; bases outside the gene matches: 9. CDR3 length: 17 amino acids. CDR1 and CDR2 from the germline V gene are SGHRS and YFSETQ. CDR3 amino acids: CASSFGLAGTSSYEQYF. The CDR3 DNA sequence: TGCGCCAGCAGTTTTGGACTAGCGGGAACAAGCTCCTACGAGCAGTACTTC.

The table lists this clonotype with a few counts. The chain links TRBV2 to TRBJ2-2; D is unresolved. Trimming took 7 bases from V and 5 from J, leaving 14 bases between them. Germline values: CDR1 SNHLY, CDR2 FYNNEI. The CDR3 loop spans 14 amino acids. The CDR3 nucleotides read TGTGCCAGCACCCTAATTTCTGGGACCGGGGAGCTGTTTTTT. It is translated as CASTLISGTGELFF.